The sample holds many counts of the clone carrying this TCR beta chain. The target antigen is unknown. The data were obtained in a study of T cells in Graves' hyperthyroidism and ophthalmopathy. Study-wide context: Peripheral blood collection took place at initial diagnosis, before any treatment.

Amplification of TCR beta CDR3 regions was performed using RNA transcripts as template. First-round RT-PCR with HTBI primers amplified the TCR CDR3 region. TCRdb called the multiplex PCR reads again in MiXCR, with one record for every CDR3 protein. Here the sample spans roughly 360,000 distinct CDR3 sequences, roughly 14% being singletons. Trimming pared 3 bases from V and 0 bases from J, leaving 6 bases between. CDR1 and CDR2 (germline): SNHLY, FYNNEI. This CDR3 is built from 14 residues. It was roughly 10 ml of fresh peripheral blood that supplied the PBMCs. General observations from the study: The authors' 13 V-J model separated ophthalmopathy from stable hyperthyroidism.

This sequence joins TRBV2 and TRBJ1-5; D is unresolved. The source is a man under 40 with Graves' hyperthyroidism that later progressed to Graves' ophthalmopathy. Sequenced input: blood. DNA of the CDR3: TGTGCCAGCAGTGATGTCAGTAGCAATCAGCCCCAGCATTTT. Amino acid sequence: CASSDVSSNQPQHF.